This T cell receptor (beta chain) comes out of a study of T cell responses to AZD1222 COVID-19 vaccine. Turning to the study itself: Samples with a second dose at about 4 or about 12 weeks were pooled together. General study results and limits: White British donors predominated, females outnumbered males, and clonal diversity was possibly underestimated. Nearly half of the spike-specific TCRs reportedly recognize variant regions that carry no mutations. Repertoire sampling happened only post peak T cell response.

Assay: immunoSEQ multiplex PCR; the TCRdb copy retains only in-frame clones and omits some. The sample records about 130,000 clones, 85% to 90% being singletons. The CDR3 consists of 15 residues. Deletions cut 6 bases from V and 5 bases from J, with 19 bases between. Per germline, CDR1 LNHDA and CDR2 SQIVND (reference sequence). Worth noting for this clone: Its antigen is as yet unknown.

The chain joins TRBV19 to TRBJ2-5, with D tentatively TRBD1 (6 bases). The clonotype was recovered from an adult in good health. Material: peripheral blood, obtained on day 0 of AZD1222 vaccination. CDR3 amino acids: CASSRLGQGWETQYF. CDR3 coding DNA: TGTGCCAGTAGCAGATTGGGGCAGGGGTGGGAGACCCAGTACTTC.